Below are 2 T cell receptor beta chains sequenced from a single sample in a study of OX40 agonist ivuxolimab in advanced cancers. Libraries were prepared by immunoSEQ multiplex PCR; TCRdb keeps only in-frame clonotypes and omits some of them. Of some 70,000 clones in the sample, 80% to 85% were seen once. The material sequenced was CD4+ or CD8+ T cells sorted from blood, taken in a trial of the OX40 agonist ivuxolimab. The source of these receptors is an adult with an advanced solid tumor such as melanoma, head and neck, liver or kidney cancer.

The CDR3 region is CASTRGRGVNTEAFF. The CDR3, as DNA: TGTGCCAGCACCAGGGGCCGGGGGGTGAACACTGAAGCTTTCTTT. The chain links TRBV5-4 to TRBJ1-1, with D maybe TRBD1 (6 bases). Trimming removed 6 bases at V and 0 bases at J, with 15 bases between. The CDR3 spans 15 residues. In germline, CDR1 is SGHNT, CDR2 YYREEE (reference sequence).

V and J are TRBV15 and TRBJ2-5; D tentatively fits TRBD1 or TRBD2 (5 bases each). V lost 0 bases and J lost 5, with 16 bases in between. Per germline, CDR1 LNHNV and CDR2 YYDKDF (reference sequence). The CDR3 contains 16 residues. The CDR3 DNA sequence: TGTGCCACCAGCAGAGATCTCGTTGGGGGTCGGGAGACCCAGTACTTC. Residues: CATSRDLVGGRETQYF.